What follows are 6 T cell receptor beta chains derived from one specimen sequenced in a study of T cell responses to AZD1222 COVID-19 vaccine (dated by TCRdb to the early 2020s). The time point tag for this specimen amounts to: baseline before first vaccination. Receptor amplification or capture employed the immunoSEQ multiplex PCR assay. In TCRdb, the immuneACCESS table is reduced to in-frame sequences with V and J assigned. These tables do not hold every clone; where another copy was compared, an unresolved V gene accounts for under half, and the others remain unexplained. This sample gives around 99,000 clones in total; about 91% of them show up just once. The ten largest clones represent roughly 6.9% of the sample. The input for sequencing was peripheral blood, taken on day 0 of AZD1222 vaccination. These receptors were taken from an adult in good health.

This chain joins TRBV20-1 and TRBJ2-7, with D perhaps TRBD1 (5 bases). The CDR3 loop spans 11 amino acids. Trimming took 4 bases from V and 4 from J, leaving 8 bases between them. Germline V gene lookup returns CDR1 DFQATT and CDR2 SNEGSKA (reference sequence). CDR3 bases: TGCAGTGCTAATCAGGGATACGAGCAGTACTTC. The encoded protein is CSANQGYEQYF.

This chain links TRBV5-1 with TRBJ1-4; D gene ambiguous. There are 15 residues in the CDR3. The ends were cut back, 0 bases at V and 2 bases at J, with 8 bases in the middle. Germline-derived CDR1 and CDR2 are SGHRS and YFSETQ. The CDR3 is CASSLGFPTNEKLFF. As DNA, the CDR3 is TGCGCCAGCAGCTTGGGGTTTCCGACTAATGAAAAACTGTTTTTT.

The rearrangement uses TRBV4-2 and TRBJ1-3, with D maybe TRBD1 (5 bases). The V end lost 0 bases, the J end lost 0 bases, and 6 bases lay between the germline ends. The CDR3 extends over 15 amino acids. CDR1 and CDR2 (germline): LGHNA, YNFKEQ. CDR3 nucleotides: TGTGCCAGCAGCCAAGACAGGGTCTCTGGAAACACCATATATTTT. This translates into CASSQDRVSGNTIYF.

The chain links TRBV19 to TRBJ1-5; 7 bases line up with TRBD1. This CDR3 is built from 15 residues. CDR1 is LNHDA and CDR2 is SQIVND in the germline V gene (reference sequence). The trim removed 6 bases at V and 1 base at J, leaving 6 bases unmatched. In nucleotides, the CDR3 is TGTGCCAGTAGCTTGGGACAGTGGAGCAATCAGCCCCAGCATTTT. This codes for CASSLGQWSNQPQHF.

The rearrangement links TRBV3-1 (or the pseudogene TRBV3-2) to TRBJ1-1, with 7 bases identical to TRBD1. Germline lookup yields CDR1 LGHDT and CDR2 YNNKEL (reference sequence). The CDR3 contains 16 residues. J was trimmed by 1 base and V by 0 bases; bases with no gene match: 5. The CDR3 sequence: CASSQEGWDRNTEAFF. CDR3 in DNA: TGTGCCAGCAGCCAAGAAGGTTGGGACAGGAACACTGAAGCTTTCTTT.

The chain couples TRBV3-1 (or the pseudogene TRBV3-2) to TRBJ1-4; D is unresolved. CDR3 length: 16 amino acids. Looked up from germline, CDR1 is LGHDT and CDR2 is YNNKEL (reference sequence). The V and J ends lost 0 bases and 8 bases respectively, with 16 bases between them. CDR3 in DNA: TGTGCCAGCAGCCAAGACCCACAGACCCCTTGGGAAAAACTGTTTTTT. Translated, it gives CASSQDPQTPWEKLFF.